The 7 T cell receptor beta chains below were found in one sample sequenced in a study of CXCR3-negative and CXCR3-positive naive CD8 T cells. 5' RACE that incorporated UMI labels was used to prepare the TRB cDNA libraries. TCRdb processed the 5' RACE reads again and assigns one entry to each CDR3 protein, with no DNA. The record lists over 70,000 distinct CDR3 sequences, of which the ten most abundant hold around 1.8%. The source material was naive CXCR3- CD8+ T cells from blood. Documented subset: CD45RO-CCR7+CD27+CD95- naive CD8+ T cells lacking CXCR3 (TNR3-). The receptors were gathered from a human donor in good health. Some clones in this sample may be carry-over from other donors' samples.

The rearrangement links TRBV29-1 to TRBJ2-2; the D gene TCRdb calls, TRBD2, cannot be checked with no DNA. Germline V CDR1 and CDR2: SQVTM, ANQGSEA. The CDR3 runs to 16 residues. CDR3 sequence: CSVGGTGTSALGELFF.

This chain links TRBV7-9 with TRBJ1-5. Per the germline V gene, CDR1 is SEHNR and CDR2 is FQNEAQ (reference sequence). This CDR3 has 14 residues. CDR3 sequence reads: CASSLDGFNQPQHF.

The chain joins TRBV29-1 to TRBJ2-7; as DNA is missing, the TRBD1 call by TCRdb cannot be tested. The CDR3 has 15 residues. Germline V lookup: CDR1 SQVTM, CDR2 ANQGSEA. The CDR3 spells CSAQIRTQLSYEQYF.

The CDR3: CSVGTGHEQYF. The rearrangement joins TRBV29-1 to TRBJ2-7; TCRdb proposes TRBD1, but this gene call is untestable without DNA. CDR3 size: 11 residues. The germline CDR1 and CDR2 sequences are SQVTM and ANQGSEA.

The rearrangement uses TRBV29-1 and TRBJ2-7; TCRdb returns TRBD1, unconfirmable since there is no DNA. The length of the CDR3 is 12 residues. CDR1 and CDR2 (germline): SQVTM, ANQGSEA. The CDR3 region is CSAGAGPYEQYF.

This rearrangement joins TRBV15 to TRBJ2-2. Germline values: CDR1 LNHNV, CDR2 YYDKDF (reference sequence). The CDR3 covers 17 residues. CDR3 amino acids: CATSRDRRSANTGELFF. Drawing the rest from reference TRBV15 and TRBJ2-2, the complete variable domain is DAMVIQNPRYQVTQFGKPVTLSCSQTLNHNVMYWYQQKSSQAPKLLFHYYDKDFNNEADTPDNFQSRRPNTSFCFLDIRSPGLGDTAMYLCATSRDRRSANTGELFFGEGSRLTVL.

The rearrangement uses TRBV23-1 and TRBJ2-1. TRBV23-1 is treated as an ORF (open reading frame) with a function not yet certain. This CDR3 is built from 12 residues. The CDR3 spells CASSQPSVEQFF.